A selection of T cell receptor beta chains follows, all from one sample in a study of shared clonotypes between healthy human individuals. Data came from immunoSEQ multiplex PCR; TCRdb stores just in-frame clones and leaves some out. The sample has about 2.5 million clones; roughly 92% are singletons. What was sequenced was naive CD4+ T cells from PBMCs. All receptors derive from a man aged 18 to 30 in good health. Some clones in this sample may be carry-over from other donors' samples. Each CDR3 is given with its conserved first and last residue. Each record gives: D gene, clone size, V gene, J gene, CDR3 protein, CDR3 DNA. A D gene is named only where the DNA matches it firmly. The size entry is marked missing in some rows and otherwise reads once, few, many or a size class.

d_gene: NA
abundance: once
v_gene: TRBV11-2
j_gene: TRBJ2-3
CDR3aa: CASTDQGGERSYTQYF
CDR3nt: TGTGCCAGCACCGATCAAGGGGGAGAGAGGAGCTATACGCAGTATTTT

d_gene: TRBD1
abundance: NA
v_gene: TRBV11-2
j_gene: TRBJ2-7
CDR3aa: CASSHGTGGDEQYF
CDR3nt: TGTGCCAGCAGCCACGGGACAGGGGGCGACGAGCAGTACTTC

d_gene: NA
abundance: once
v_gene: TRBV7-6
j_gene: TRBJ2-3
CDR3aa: CASSSGRGSTDTQYF
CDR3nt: TGTGCCAGCAGCTCGGGACGGGGAAGCACAGATACGCAGTATTTT

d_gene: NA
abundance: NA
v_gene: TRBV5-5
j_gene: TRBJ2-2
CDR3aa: CASSWSGTNTGELFF
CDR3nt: TGTGCCAGCAGCTGGTCCGGGACAAACACCGGGGAGCTGTTTTTT

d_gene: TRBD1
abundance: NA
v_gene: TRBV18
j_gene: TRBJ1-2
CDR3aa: CASRQGLDASYTF
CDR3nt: TGTGCCAGCAGACAGGGGTTGGATGCTAGCTACACCTTC

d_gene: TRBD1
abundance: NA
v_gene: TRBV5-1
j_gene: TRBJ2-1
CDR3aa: CASSLTGTAYNEQFF
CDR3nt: TGCGCCAGCAGCTTAACCGGGACAGCTTACAATGAGCAGTTCTTC

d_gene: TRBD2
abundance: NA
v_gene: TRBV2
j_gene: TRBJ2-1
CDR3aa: CASSVAGGSDEQFF
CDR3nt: TGTGCCAGCAGTGTTGCGGGAGGTTCTGATGAGCAGTTCTTC

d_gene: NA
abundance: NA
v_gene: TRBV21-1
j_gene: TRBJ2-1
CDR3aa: CASSRIPPGQGSYNEQFF
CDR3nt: TGTGCCAGCAGCAGAATTCCGCCGGGACAGGGTTCCTACAATGAGCAGTTCTTC

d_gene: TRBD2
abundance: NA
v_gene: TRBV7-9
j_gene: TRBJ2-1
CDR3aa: CASTDSGSGEHGRQFF
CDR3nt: TGTGCCAGCACCGACTCGGGCAGCGGGGAGCATGGACGGCAGTTCTTC

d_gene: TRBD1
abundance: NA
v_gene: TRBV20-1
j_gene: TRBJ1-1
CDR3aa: CSVLRQGGGFF
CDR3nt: TGCAGTGTCCTCAGACAGGGGGGGGGTTTCTTT

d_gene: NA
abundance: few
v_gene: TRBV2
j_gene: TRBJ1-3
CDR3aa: CASRTSRTSGNTIYF
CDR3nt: TGTGCCAGCAGGACATCACGGACCTCTGGAAACACCATATATTTT

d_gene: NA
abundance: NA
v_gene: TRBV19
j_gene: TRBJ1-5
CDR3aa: CASSTRTGFPGPQHF
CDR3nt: TGTGCCAGTAGTACCCGCACAGGGTTCCCTGGGCCCCAGCATTTT

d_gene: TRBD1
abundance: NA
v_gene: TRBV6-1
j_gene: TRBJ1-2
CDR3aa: CASSAQPPGQGLLGYTF
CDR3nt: TGTGCCAGCAGTGCGCAACCCCCGGGACAGGGCCTTTTGGGCTACACCTTC

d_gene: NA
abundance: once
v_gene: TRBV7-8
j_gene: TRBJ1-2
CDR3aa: CASSEQTAYGYTF
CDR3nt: TGTGCCAGCAGCGAGCAGACTGCCTATGGCTACACCTTC

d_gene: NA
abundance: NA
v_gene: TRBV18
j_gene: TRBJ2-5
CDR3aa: CASSGPATQETQYF
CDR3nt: TGTGCCAGCTCAGGGCCGGCGACCCAAGAGACCCAGTACTTC

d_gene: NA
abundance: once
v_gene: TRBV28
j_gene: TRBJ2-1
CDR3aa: CASRRGGSDEQFF
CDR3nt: TGTGCCAGCAGACGAGGGGGTAGCGATGAGCAGTTCTTC

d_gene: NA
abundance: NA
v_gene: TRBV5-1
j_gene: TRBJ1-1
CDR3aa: CASSSGMNTEAFF
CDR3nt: TGCGCCAGCAGCTCAGGTATGAACACTGAAGCTTTCTTT

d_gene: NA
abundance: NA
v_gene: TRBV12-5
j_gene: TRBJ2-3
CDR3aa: CASGLGLSTDTQYF
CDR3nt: TGTGCTAGTGGTTTGGGACTTAGCACAGATACGCAGTATTTT

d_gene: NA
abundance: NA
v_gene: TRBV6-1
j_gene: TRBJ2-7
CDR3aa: CASTGQAYEQYF
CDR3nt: TGTGCCAGCACGGGACAAGCCTACGAGCAGTACTTC

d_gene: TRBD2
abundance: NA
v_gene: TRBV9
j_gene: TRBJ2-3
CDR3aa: CASSETSGSTDTQYF
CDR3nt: TGTGCCAGCAGCGAGACTAGCGGAAGCACAGATACGCAGTATTTT

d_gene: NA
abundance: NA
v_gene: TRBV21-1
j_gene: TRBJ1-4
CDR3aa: CASSKDTATNEKLFF
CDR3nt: TGTGCCAGCAGCAAAGACACTGCAACTAATGAAAAACTGTTTTTT

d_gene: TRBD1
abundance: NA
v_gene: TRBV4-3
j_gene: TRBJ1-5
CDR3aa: CASSQQSTGRIHQPQHF
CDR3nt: TGCGCCAGCAGCCAGCAGTCGACAGGGAGGATTCATCAGCCCCAGCATTTT

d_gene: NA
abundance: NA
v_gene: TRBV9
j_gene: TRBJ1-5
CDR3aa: CASSGVEGQPQHF
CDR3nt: TGTGCCAGCAGCGGAGTAGAAGGACAGCCCCAGCATTTT

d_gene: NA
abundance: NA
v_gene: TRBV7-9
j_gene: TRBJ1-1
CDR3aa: CASSLPLIRKNTEAFF
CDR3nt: TGTGCCAGCAGCTTACCCCTAATACGGAAGAACACTGAAGCTTTCTTT

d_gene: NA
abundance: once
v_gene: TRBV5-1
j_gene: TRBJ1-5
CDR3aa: CASSPTGTSPQHF
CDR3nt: TGCGCCAGCAGCCCTACGGGTACTTCTCCCCAGCATTTT

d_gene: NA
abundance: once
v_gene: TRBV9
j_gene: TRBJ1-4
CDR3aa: CASSVHSATNEKLFF
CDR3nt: TGTGCCAGCAGCGTCCACAGTGCAACTAATGAAAAACTGTTTTTT

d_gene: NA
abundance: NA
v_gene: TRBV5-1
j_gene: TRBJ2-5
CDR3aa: CASTTVGAEETQYF
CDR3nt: TGCGCCAGCACCACCGTGGGAGCGGAAGAGACCCAGTACTTC

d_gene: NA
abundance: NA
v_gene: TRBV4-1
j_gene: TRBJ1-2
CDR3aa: CASSSYRDVNYGYTF
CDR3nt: TGCGCCAGCAGCTCTTACCGGGACGTAAACTATGGCTACACCTTC

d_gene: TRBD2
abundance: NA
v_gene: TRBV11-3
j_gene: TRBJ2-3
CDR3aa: CASSRSGSIPTDTQYF
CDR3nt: TGTGCCAGCAGCAGGAGCGGGAGCATCCCCACAGATACGCAGTATTTT

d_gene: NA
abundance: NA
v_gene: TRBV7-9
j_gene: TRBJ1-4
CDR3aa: CASSLEAGENEKLFF
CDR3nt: TGTGCCAGCAGCTTAGAGGCAGGAGAGAATGAAAAACTGTTTTTT

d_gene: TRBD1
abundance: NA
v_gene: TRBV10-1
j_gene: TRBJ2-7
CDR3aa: CASSDTGASRGQYF
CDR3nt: TGCGCCAGCAGTGATACAGGGGCCTCCCGTGGGCAGTACTTC

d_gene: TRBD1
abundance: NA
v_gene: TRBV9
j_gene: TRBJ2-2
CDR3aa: CASSVGTGPGELFF
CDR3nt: TGTGCCAGCAGCGTTGGGACAGGGCCCGGGGAGCTGTTTTTT

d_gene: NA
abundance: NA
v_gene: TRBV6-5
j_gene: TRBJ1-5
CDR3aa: CASRSGLDQPQHF
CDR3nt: TGTGCCAGCAGGTCTGGATTGGATCAGCCCCAGCATTTT

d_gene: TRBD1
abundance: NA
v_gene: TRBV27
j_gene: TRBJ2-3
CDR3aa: CASSPRTGVITDTQYF
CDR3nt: TGTGCCAGCAGTCCAAGGACAGGGGTAATCACAGATACGCAGTATTTT

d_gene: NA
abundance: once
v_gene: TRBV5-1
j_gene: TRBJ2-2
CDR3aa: CASSLGLGPTGELFF
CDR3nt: TGCGCCAGCAGCTTGGGGTTGGGCCCCACCGGGGAGCTGTTTTTT

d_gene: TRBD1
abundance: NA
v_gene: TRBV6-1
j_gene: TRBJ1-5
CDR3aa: CASIDRGHSNQPQHF
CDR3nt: TGTGCCAGCATCGACAGGGGACATAGCAATCAGCCCCAGCATTTT